Described below is a single TCR beta chain sequence and its context. This entry belongs to a study of T cell responses to AZD1222 COVID-19 vaccine. Trimming shortened V by 3 bases and J by 1 base, and 7 bases separated the two germline ends. Germline values: CDR1 SGHAT, CDR2 FQNNGV. There are 13 residues in the CDR3. Measured with immunoSEQ multiplex PCR; TCRdb has only the in-frame clones, and not every one. The sample holds about 170,000 clones, 85% to 95% seen once. The sequence derives from an adult in good health. This sample comprised peripheral blood, obtained on day 0 of AZD1222 vaccination. The chain employs TRBV11-2 and TRBJ2-7; D not resolved. The CDR3 is CASSFSPSYEQYF. DNA of the CDR3: TGTGCCAGCAGCTTTTCTCCATCCTACGAGCAGTACTTC.